This TCR beta chain came from a study of shared clonotypes between healthy human individuals. Study-level information: The study enrolled a couple of women and three men aged 18 to 49. Researchers assigned three CD4 naive, three CD4 memory, two CD8 naive and one CD8 memory plate to each donor.

Per the study methods: In the immunoSEQ data, sequences were junction-only and lacked quality scores, so filtering differed. Clones were read by immunoSEQ multiplex PCR, and TCRdb kept only the in-frame ones, dropping some. D and trimming come from the DNA, and the V and J calls and clone size come from that table. Of 950,000 to 1,200,000 clones in the sample, roughly 77% were seen once. For this clone: A read error may produce the germline difference seen at one junction end.

The TCR originated in a man younger than 30 in good health. Some clones in this sample may be carry-over from other donors' samples. The sequenced sample was memory CD4+ T cells from PBMCs. Subset in this sample: CD45RA-negative fraction.

The CDR3 region has the DNA TGCAGCGTTGCCCCTCTTTCTTCTGAAGTTTTCTTT. Amino acids: CSVAPLSSEVFF. The chain employs TRBV29-1 and TRBJ1-1; D call uncertain. The CDR3 extends over 12 amino acids. The V gene's germline CDR1 is SQVTM and CDR2 ANQGSEA.